Only a few counts were recorded for the clone carrying this T cell receptor beta chain. The germline gives CDR1 MNHEY, CDR2 SVGAGI. Trimming at V came to 0 bases and at J to 8 bases, leaving 11 bases not matched to a gene. CDR3 length: 17 amino acids. The authors ran a second PCR of about 6 to 11 cycles using a sample-barcoded 5' primer and a J-beta primer mix. Unique molecular identifiers of 12 random nucleotides labeled each cDNA. TCRdb fed the 5' RACE reads into MiXCR, producing one record per CDR3 protein. The repertoire consists of roughly 1.4 million distinct CDR3 sequences, with 59% occurring once and the leading ten covering roughly 7%. These data originate in a study of blood T cells in healthy people across ages.

The source is a man between 18 and 29 years old in good health. The chain combines TRBV6-5 with TRBJ2-1; 9 positions agree with TRBD1. The specimen sequenced was blood. Here the CDR3 DNA reads TGTGCCAGCAGTTACTCGAGGGCGACAGGGGGTTGGGATGAGCAGTTCTTC. Amino acids: CASSYSRATGGWDEQFF.